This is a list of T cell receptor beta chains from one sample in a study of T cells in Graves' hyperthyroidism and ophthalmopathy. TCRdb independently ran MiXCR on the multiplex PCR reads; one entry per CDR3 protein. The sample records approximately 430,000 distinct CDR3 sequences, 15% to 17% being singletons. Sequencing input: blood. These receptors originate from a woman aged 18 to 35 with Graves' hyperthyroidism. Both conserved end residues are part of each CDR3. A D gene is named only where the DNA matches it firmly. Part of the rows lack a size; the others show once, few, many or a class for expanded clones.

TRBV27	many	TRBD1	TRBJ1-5	CASSSSGTGVRQPQHF	TGTGCCAGCAGTTCTTCCGGGACAGGGGTTAGGCAGCCCCAGCATTTT
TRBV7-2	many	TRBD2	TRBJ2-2	CASSLEASGATGELFF	TGTGCCAGCAGCTTAGAGGCTAGCGGGGCCACCGGGGAGCTGTTTTTT
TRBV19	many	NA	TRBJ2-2	CASKPSKSGELFF	TGTGCCAGTAAACCCTCGAAAAGCGGGGAGCTGTTTTTT
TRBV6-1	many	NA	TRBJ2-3	CASRWIADTQYF	TGTGCCAGCAGGTGGATTGCAGATACGCAGTATTTT
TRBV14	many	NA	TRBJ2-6	CASSRTLSGANVLTF	TGTGCCAGCAGCCGGACACTCTCTGGGGCCAACGTCCTGACTTTC
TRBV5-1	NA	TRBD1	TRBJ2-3	CASSPLATDRAGTDTQYF	TGTGCCAGCAGCCCCCTCGCCACAGACAGGGCCGGCACAGATACGCAGTATTTT
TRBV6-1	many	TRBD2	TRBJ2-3	CASSELAGATDTQYF	TGTGCCAGCAGTGAACTAGCGGGAGCCACAGATACGCAGTATTTT
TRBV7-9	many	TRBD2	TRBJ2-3	CASSISGRSGTDTQYF	TGTGCCAGCAGCATTAGCGGGAGGTCTGGTACAGATACGCAGTATTTT
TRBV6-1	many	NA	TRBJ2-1	CASKFGAGNEQFF	TGTGCCAGCAAATTTGGGGCTGGCAATGAGCAGTTCTTC
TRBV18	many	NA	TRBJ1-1	CASSPTGHPNTEAFF	TGTGCCAGCTCACCGACGGGGCACCCGAACACTGAAGCTTTCTTT
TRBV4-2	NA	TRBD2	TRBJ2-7	CASSPLGTSSPHEQYF	TGTGCCAGCAGCCCCCTCGGGACTAGCTCGCCCCACGAGCAGTACTTC
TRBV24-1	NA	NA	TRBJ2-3	CATGRTVDADTQYF	TGTGCCACCGGGAGGACAGTGGACGCAGATACGCAGTATTTT
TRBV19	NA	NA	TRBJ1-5	CASMKGGNQPQHF	TGTGCCAGTATGAAGGGGGGCAATCAGCCCCAGCATTTT
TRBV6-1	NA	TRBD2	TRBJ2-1	CASSGLAGGPYNEQFF	TGTGCCAGCAGTGGTCTAGCGGGGGGCCCCTACAATGAGCAGTTCTTC
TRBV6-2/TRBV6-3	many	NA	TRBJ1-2	CASSRAGHGYGYTF	TGTGCCAGCAGCCGAGCCGGACACGGCTATGGCTACACCTTC